The rows below give T cell receptor beta chains drawn from one sample of a study of OX40 agonist ivuxolimab in advanced cancers. Profiled with immunoSEQ multiplex PCR; TCRdb holds only in-frame clones, not every one. This sample has 70,000 to 85,000 clones, with roughly 90% found just once. Specimen: CD4+ or CD8+ T cells sorted from blood, collected in a trial of the OX40 agonist ivuxolimab. The receptors were sampled from an adult with an advanced solid tumor such as melanoma, head and neck, liver or kidney cancer. The CDR3 runs from the conserved cysteine through the conserved F or W. Fields, in order: J gene, V gene, D gene, clone size, CDR3 DNA, CDR3 protein. The D gene is left open where the match is weak. Rows may omit the clone size; those that give it use once, few, many or a size class.

TRBJ1-2	TRBV15	NA	NA	TGTGCCACCAGCAGAGAGACTCGTAACTATGGCTACACCTTC	CATSRETRNYGYTF
TRBJ1-2	TRBV28	NA	NA	TGTGCCAGCAGTTCCAGGGAATATGGCTACACCTTC	CASSSREYGYTF
TRBJ2-7	TRBV6-6	NA	NA	TGTGCCAGCAGTTACTCGATGGGGTACGAGCAGTACTTC	CASSYSMGYEQYF
TRBJ2-2	TRBV4-3	NA	NA	TGCGCCAGCAGCCAAAGTAAAAACACCGGGGAGCTGTTTTTT	CASSQSKNTGELFF
TRBJ2-2	TRBV6-1	NA	NA	TGTGCCAGCAGTGAAGCGGGAGGATACACCGGGGAGCTGTTTTTT	CASSEAGGYTGELFF
TRBJ2-5	TRBV19	TRBD2	NA	TGTGCCAGTAGTAACCCAGAAGCGGGAGAAGAGACCCAGTACTTC	CASSNPEAGEETQYF
TRBJ2-7	TRBV5-1	TRBD2	NA	TGCGCCAGCAGCTTGGGAACCATGGCGGGAGGATACGAGCAGTACTTC	CASSLGTMAGGYEQYF
TRBJ1-3	TRBV28	NA	once	TGTGCCAGCAGTCACAACACCATATATTTT	CASSHNTIYF
TRBJ2-7	TRBV6-5	NA	NA	TGTGCCAGCAGTTACTCATCGGGGGACCCCTACGAGCAGTACTTC	CASSYSSGDPYEQYF
TRBJ2-6	TRBV7-3	NA	NA	TGTGCCAGCAGCGCGGGACCTGGGGCCAACGTCCTGACTTTC	CASSAGPGANVLTF
TRBJ2-3	TRBV6-1	NA	NA	TGTGCCAGCAGTGAAGTAAGAGATACGCAGTATTTT	CASSEVRDTQYF
TRBJ1-2	TRBV19	NA	NA	TGTGCCAGTAACTCGAATAAGAGGGGGGACTATGGCTACACCTTC	CASNSNKRGDYGYTF
TRBJ2-2	TRBV5-1	NA	NA	TGCGCCAGCAGCTTCCGGGTACCCCCCGGGGAGCTGTTTTTT	CASSFRVPPGELFF
TRBJ2-1	TRBV5-1	NA	NA	TGCGCCAGCAGCTTGAGGGCAGTGAGATACAATGAGCAGTTCTTC	CASSLRAVRYNEQFF
TRBJ2-3	TRBV2	NA	NA	TGTGCCAGCAGTGCCGTGGGGGGCACAGATACGCAGTATTTT	CASSAVGGTDTQYF
TRBJ2-1	TRBV6-1	NA	NA	TGTGCCAGCAGTGAAGCGGTTAGTGAGCAGTTCTTC	CASSEAVSEQFF
TRBJ1-1	TRBV7-2	NA	NA	TGTGCCAGCAGCTCATACGAGGGTGGTTTCTTT	CASSSYEGGFF
TRBJ2-1	TRBV28	TRBD1	NA	TGTGCCAGCAGTTCCCCGACAGGGGGCTCCTACAATGAGCAGTTCTTC	CASSSPTGGSYNEQFF
TRBJ1-4	TRBV28	NA	once	TGTGCCAGCAGTTCCTCGGGACACCGTGCTGAAAAACTGTTTTTT	CASSSSGHRAEKLFF
TRBJ1-5	TRBV4-1	NA	NA	TGCGCCAGCAGCCAATTACGCAGCAATCAGCCCCAGCATTTT	CASSQLRSNQPQHF
TRBJ2-2	TRBV18	NA	NA	TGTGCCAGCTCACCTAGGGGAATTGGGAACACCGGGGAGCTGTTTTTT	CASSPRGIGNTGELFF
TRBJ2-1	TRBV7-2	NA	NA	TGTGCCAGCAGCTTATCGGTCAGATACAATGAGCAGTTCTTC	CASSLSVRYNEQFF